This T cell receptor (beta chain) was found in a study of blood T cell repertoires in COVID-19. About the research overall: Specimens from acute and convalescent COVID-19 originated in the United States, Italy and Spain.

The V gene's germline CDR1 is MNHEY and CDR2 SVGAGI. CDR3 size: 15 residues. V dropped 8 bases and J dropped 1 base, with 17 bases sitting between them. Generated by immunoSEQ multiplex PCR, the TCRdb table keeps only in-frame clones and is missing some. Counted here are under 450,000 clones, about nine tenths occurring once; the ten biggest clones make up over 0.7%. This chain links TRBV6-5 with TRBJ1-1; weak D call: TRBD1 (6 bases). The material sequenced was PBMCs or T cells enriched from blood (not recorded which). The receptor's source is a woman aged 40-49 years who had been exposed to COVID-19. CDR3 sequence: CASRDPGQPNTEAFF. The CDR3 DNA follows: TGTGCCAGCCGAGACCCGGGACAACCGAACACTGAAGCTTTCTTT.